This record looks at one T cell receptor beta chain sequence and its context. Its specificity is not known. The sample is drawn from a study of a mutant IDH1 vaccine in newly diagnosed glioma. Across the whole study: Investigators started vaccination 4-6 weeks after radiotherapy alone, or with temozolomide cycles. Treated patients had a mean age of around 40 years and a sex split that was roughly 60% male and about 40% female. Study conclusions and caveats: Immune responses induced by vaccination arose in about 93% of the patients. Apparently unrelated to pseudoprogression were changes in the top peripheral T cell clonotypes.

Germline lookup yields CDR1 SEHNR and CDR2 FQNEAQ (reference sequence). V was clipped by 1 base and J by 7 bases, with 5 bases between them. The CDR3 loop spans 11 amino acids. Time point reported: week 5, during vaccination. Every vaccine dose comprised 300 ug of mutant IDH1 20-mer peptide plus topical imiquimod. Data came from immunoSEQ multiplex PCR; TCRdb stores just in-frame clones and leaves some out. The data show tens of thousands of clones, approximately 90% seen once. The source is a woman aged 40 to 50 with glioma. The sequencing here drew on PBMCs, taken from a glioma patient whose treatment included an IDH1 peptide vaccine. This chain connects TRBV7-9 to TRBJ2-7; D might be TRBD2 (5 bases). Here the CDR3 DNA reads TGTGCCAGCAGCTTAGGGGAGGAGCAGTACTTC. Translation gives CASSLGEEQYF.